Below, 22 T cell receptor beta chains from the same sample are listed, as sequenced in a study of shared clonotypes between healthy human individuals. Clones were sequenced by immunoSEQ multiplex PCR, and TCRdb holds only the in-frame ones, with some missing. The sample lists around 2,000,000 clones, 90% to 95% seen once, with approximately 0.13% in the top ten. The sequenced sample was naive CD4+ T cells sorted from blood. This sample's subset: CD45RA+ positively selected. The origin of the receptors is a man younger than 30 in good health.

This clone was seen once. This chain joins TRBV2 and TRBJ1-4; D not certain. V shed 3 bases and J shed 14 bases, with 13 bases lying between them. Germline assignment: CDR1 SNHLY and CDR2 FYNNEI. The CDR3 has 12 amino acids. The CDR3 DNA sequence: TGTGCCAGCAGTGAGTCTTCCTTCAGGCTGTTTTTT. Its translation is CASSESSFRLFF.

This clone was counted between two and nine times. The chain employs TRBV19 and TRBJ1-1; no firm D call. The V gene lost 3 bases and the J gene lost 7 bases, with 15 bases spanning the gap. This CDR3 is 14 amino acids long. CDR1 and CDR2 from the germline V gene are LNHDA and SQIVND (reference sequence). CDR3 coding DNA: TGTGCCAGTAGTATGGTGGCAGGTGGGAGTGAAGCTTTCTTT. Protein sequence: CASSMVAGGSEAFF.

Comment on this clone: An end of the junction differs from the germline gene, which may be a read error. The CDR3 sequence is CASSYSPYRGETQYF. Written as DNA, the CDR3 is TGTGCCAGCAGTTACTCCCCTTACAGGGGAGAGACCCAGTACTTC. V is TRBV10-3 and J is TRBJ2-5; 7 nucleotides match TRBD1. Germline CDR1 ENHRY, CDR2 SYGVKD. This CDR3 region has 15 residues.

The rearrangement links TRBV28 to TRBJ1-6, with TRBD1 as a possible D gene (6 bases). Germline loops: CDR1 MDHEN, CDR2 SYDVKM. The CDR3 length is 14 residues. Deletions cut 6 bases from V and 8 bases from J, with 14 bases between. The CDR3 sequence is CASSRTGFYSPLHF. CDR3 coding DNA: TGTGCCAGCAGCCGTACAGGGTTCTATTCACCCCTCCACTTT.

This sequence joins TRBV6-4 and TRBJ1-2; D is unresolved. Trimming stripped 8 bases from V and 0 bases from J, with 4 bases between. There are 11 residues in the CDR3. Germline loops: CDR1 MRHNA, CDR2 SNTAGT. This chain's CDR3 is CASGANYGYTF. The CDR3 DNA sequence: TGTGCCAGCGGGGCTAACTATGGCTACACCTTC.

The chain links TRBV7-9 to TRBJ2-1; TRBD2 might be the D (6 bases). Germline CDR1 reads SEHNR; CDR2 reads FQNEAQ (reference sequence). V was shortened by 3 bases and J by 5 bases, with 8 bases between the two germline ends. The CDR3 runs to 13 residues. The CDR3 region has the DNA TGTGCCAGCAGCTTGGGACTCCACAATGAGCAGTTCTTC. This translates into CASSLGLHNEQFF. The variable domain in full, with the rest retrieved from reference TRBV7-9 and TRBJ2-1, is DTGVSQNPRHKITKRGQNVTFRCDPISEHNRLYWYRQTLGQGPEFLTYFQNEAQLEKSRLLSDRFSAERPKGSFSTLEIQRTEQGDSAMYLCASSLGLHNEQFFGPGTRLTVL.

The chain employs TRBV6-5 and TRBJ1-1; D remains ambiguous. V gave up 6 bases and J gave up 5 bases, with 10 bases separating them. The CDR3 is made up of 12 amino acids. Germline lookup yields CDR1 MNHEY and CDR2 SVGAGI. Here the CDR3 reads CASREPGTEAFF. The CDR3 nucleotides read TGTGCCAGCAGAGAACCGGGTACTGAAGCTTTCTTT.

The J gene is TRBJ2-2, the V gene TRBV5-1; 8 bases fit TRBD1. Germline loops: CDR1 SGHRS, CDR2 YFSETQ. The CDR3 length is 18 residues. V dropped 5 bases and J dropped 3; count of bases not matched to a gene: 15. The chain's CDR3 is CASSRGQGRVRDTGELFF. CDR3 DNA sequence: TGCGCCAGCAGTCGAGGACAGGGAAGAGTAAGGGACACCGGGGAGCTGTTTTTT.

The rearrangement links TRBV6-1 to TRBJ1-2, with D perhaps TRBD1 (5 bases). This CDR3 is built from 15 residues. V was clipped by 6 bases and J by 0 bases, with 14 bases between them. Per the germline V gene, CDR1 is MNHNS and CDR2 is SASEGT. The CDR3 is CASRDRQRTNYGYTF. CDR3 in DNA: TGTGCCAGCAGGGACCGACAGAGAACTAACTATGGCTACACCTTC.

The chain recombines TRBV5-4 with TRBJ1-6; 7 bases match TRBD1. The CDR3 is 17 amino acids. V shed 3 bases and J 5 bases; nucleotides not matched to a gene: 11. Germline V lookup: CDR1 SGHNT, CDR2 YYREEE (reference sequence). CDR3 in amino acids: CASSSRQGNWNNSPLHF. The CDR3 nucleotides read TGTGCCAGCAGCTCCCGACAGGGAAATTGGAATAATTCACCCCTCCACTTT.

The CDR3: CACTSGTYQETQYF. CDR3 bases: TGTGCCTGTACTAGCGGGACGTACCAAGAGACCCAGTACTTC. The chain combines TRBV30 with TRBJ2-5, with 10 bases fitting TRBD2. The CDR3 totals 14 residues. Germline trimming cut 6 bases from V and 0 bases from J; bases unmatched to any gene: 4. The germline V gene has CDR1 GTSNPN and CDR2 SVGIG (reference sequence).

The rearrangement links TRBV15 to TRBJ2-4; no reliable D call. V lost 3 bases to trimming and J lost 2 bases, with 20 bases between them. The CDR3 consists of 18 residues. Germline CDR1 LNHNV, CDR2 YYDKDF (reference sequence). As DNA, the CDR3 is TGTGCCACCAGCAGTCCCGCCATGGGGTTCCGGTCCAAAAACATTCAGTACTTC. Its translation: CATSSPAMGFRSKNIQYF.

The rearrangement joins TRBV10-3 to TRBJ2-7; 9 bases line up with TRBD2. The germline CDR1 and CDR2 sequences are ENHRY and SYGVKD. J was trimmed by 3 bases and V by 7 bases; bases with no gene match: 10. This CDR3 region has 15 residues. CDR3 protein: CAITSGAGGFYEQYF. In DNA, the CDR3 is TGTGCCATCACCTCAGGAGCGGGAGGTTTCTACGAGCAGTACTTC.

This clone appeared a single time. The gene calls are TRBV30 and TRBJ2-3, with D unclear. Germline V CDR1 and CDR2: GTSNPN, SVGIG (reference sequence). The CDR3 covers 12 residues. V was trimmed by 3 bases and J by 4 bases, leaving 8 bases between them. The CDR3 DNA is TGTGCCTGGAGCCTCGGTCCAGATACGCAGTATTTT. Translating gives CAWSLGPDTQYF.

The gene calls are TRBV28 and TRBJ1-4; possibly TRBD1 for D (5 bases). With 3 bases removed from V and 7 bases from J, the gap between germline ends came to 12 bases. The CDR3 spans 14 residues. Germline CDR1 MDHEN, CDR2 SYDVKM. Written as DNA, the CDR3 is TGTGCCAGCAGTTTCGTGACAGTTAGTGAAAAACTGTTTTTT. This sequence encodes CASSFVTVSEKLFF.

The chain uses TRBV28 and TRBJ1-2; 7 bases match TRBD1. V was pared by 4 bases and J by 4 bases, with 6 bases of the junction left unmatched. The CDR3 length is 14 residues. Germline values: CDR1 MDHEN, CDR2 SYDVKM. The CDR3 DNA follows: TGTGCCAGCAGTTCGGGGACAGAGGGCTATGGCTACACCTTC. It yields the protein CASSSGTEGYGYTF.

V gene TRBV7-2 combines with J gene TRBJ1-3, with a tentative D call TRBD1 (6 bases). The germline CDR1 and CDR2 sequences are SGHTA and FQGNSA. The CDR3 is 15 amino acids. V lost 5 bases and J lost 0, with 11 bases in between. The CDR3 spells CASSTQGPSGNTIYF. CDR3 nucleotides: TGTGCCAGCAGCACACAGGGACCCTCTGGAAACACCATATATTTT.

The chain is built from TRBV6-5 and TRBJ2-5; no firm D call. The V end lost 6 bases, the J end lost 3 bases, and 8 bases lay between the germline ends. Looked up from germline, CDR1 is MNHEY and CDR2 is SVGAGI. The CDR3 is 12 residues long. The chain's CDR3 is CASRRPEETQYF. CDR3 nucleotide sequence: TGTGCCAGCAGACGACCCGAAGAGACCCAGTACTTC.

This clone appeared a single time. The V call is TRBV2, the J call TRBJ2-3; no clear D gene. The CDR3 is made up of 14 amino acids. V dropped 3 bases and J dropped 1 base, with 8 bases sitting between them. Germline values: CDR1 SNHLY, CDR2 FYNNEI. This chain's CDR3 is CASSDLGRTDTQYF. Here the CDR3 DNA reads TGTGCCAGCAGTGATTTAGGGCGCACAGATACGCAGTATTTT. The complete variable domain, with remaining parts taken from reference TRBV2 and TRBJ2-3, reads EPEVTQTPSHQVTQMGQEVILRCVPISNHLYFYWYRQILGQKVEFLVSFYNNEISEKSEIFDDQFSVERPDGSNFTLKIRSTKLEDSAMYFCASSDLGRTDTQYFGPGTRLTVL.

This chain connects TRBV4-2 to TRBJ2-5, with D possibly matching TRBD2 (6 bases). Deletions cut 1 base from V and 5 bases from J, with 20 bases between. This CDR3 has 17 residues. The V gene's germline CDR1 is LGHNA and CDR2 YNFKEQ. DNA of the CDR3: TGTGCCAGCAGCCAAGCAGTTGGAGGGACGGGTGGGGAGACCCAGTACTTC. It translates to CASSQAVGGTGGETQYF.

J is TRBJ2-1 and V is TRBV4-1; D is undetermined. Germline loops: CDR1 MGHRA, CDR2 YSYEKL. The CDR3 spans 13 residues. Trimming removed 1 base from V and 6 bases from J, with 7 bases in between. The CDR3 sequence: CASSQGQRNEQFF. The CDR3 coding sequence is TGCGCCAGCAGCCAAGGGCAGCGCAATGAGCAGTTCTTC.

The rearrangement links TRBV5-4 to TRBJ2-1, with D uncertain. The germline V gene has CDR1 SGHNT and CDR2 YYREEE (reference sequence). The V gene lost 2 bases and the J gene lost 11 bases, with 11 bases spanning the gap. The CDR3 is 12 amino acids. The chain's CDR3 is CASSFGLDKQFF. The CDR3 coding sequence is TGTGCCAGCAGCTTTGGCTTAGATAAGCAGTTCTTC.